These T cell receptor beta chains were read from a single sample in a study of cytomegalovirus exposure and HLA in healthy donors. The data were produced by immunoSEQ multiplex PCR, yet TCRdb's version contains in-frame clones alone and is incomplete. The sample comprises under 150,000 clones, about four fifths of which are singletons, and 2.5% rests with the top ten. The sequencing sample was made of PBMCs. The receptors stem from a male donor in good health and CMV-seronegative. Each CDR3 is given with its conserved first and last residue. Each record gives: V gene, clone size, CDR3 length, J gene, D gene, CDR3 DNA, CDR3 protein. D genes are given only for firm matches. A clone size is listed for some rows: how often the clone was seen (once, few, many), or a class if it is expanded.

V gene: TRBV6-5; clone size: .; CDR3 length: 12; J gene: TRBJ1-5; D gene: .; CDR3 DNA: TGTGCCGTCCGGGACACTCATCAGCCCCAGCATTTT; CDR3 protein: CAVRDTHQPQHF
V gene: TRBV7-7; clone size: .; CDR3 length: 15; J gene: TRBJ2-1; D gene: .; CDR3 DNA: TGTGCTAGCAGCTTTGAGGGGGAGGGAGAGGGTGAGCAGTTCTTC; CDR3 protein: CASSFEGEGEGEQFF
V gene: TRBV11-3; clone size: .; CDR3 length: 13; J gene: TRBJ2-3; D gene: .; CDR3 DNA: TGTGCCAGCAGCCCCGGAGGCTCAGATACGCAGTATTTT; CDR3 protein: CASSPGGSDTQYF
V gene: TRBV7-9; clone size: .; CDR3 length: 16; J gene: TRBJ2-5; D gene: TRBD2; CDR3 DNA: TGTGCCAGCAGCTTAGTCGAAACTAGCGGGAGCGGGACCCAGTACTTC; CDR3 protein: CASSLVETSGSGTQYF
V gene: TRBV4-1; clone size: .; CDR3 length: 16; J gene: TRBJ1-3; D gene: .; CDR3 DNA: TGCGCCAGCAGCCATGAAACGTCAGACTCTGGAAACACCATATATTTT; CDR3 protein: CASSHETSDSGNTIYF
V gene: TRBV7-9; clone size: .; CDR3 length: 13; J gene: TRBJ1-2; D gene: .; CDR3 DNA: TGTGCCAGCAGTAATGGACAGCGCTATGGCTACACCTTC; CDR3 protein: CASSNGQRYGYTF
V gene: TRBV30; clone size: .; CDR3 length: 12; J gene: TRBJ1-1; D gene: .; CDR3 DNA: TGTGCCTGGACCCAGGGAAACACTGAAGCTTTCTTT; CDR3 protein: CAWTQGNTEAFF
V gene: TRBV4-3; clone size: .; CDR3 length: 14; J gene: TRBJ2-7; D gene: TRBD2; CDR3 DNA: TGCGCCAGCAGTCGGACTAGCGGGACCCACGAGCAGTACTTC; CDR3 protein: CASSRTSGTHEQYF
V gene: TRBV18; clone size: .; CDR3 length: 13; J gene: TRBJ1-1; D gene: .; CDR3 DNA: TGTGCCAGCTCACCAGGGCCGAACACTGAAGCTTTCTTT; CDR3 protein: CASSPGPNTEAFF
V gene: TRBV19; clone size: .; CDR3 length: 18; J gene: TRBJ1-1; D gene: TRBD1; CDR3 DNA: TGTGCCAGTAGTCTTATATCGCCCTCAGGGGGTGAGGGGGAAGCGGCTTTCTTT; CDR3 protein: CASSLISPSGGEGEAAFF
V gene: TRBV7-2; clone size: .; CDR3 length: 16; J gene: TRBJ1-5; D gene: TRBD1; CDR3 DNA: TGTGCCAGCAGCTTAGTCGGACAGGGGTGGAATCAGCCCCAGCATTTT; CDR3 protein: CASSLVGQGWNQPQHF
V gene: TRBV30; clone size: .; CDR3 length: 13; J gene: TRBJ1-4; D gene: .; CDR3 DNA: TGTGCCTGGGGAGGGCCGACTAATGAAAAACTGTTTTTT; CDR3 protein: CAWGGPTNEKLFF
V gene: TRBV4-1; clone size: .; CDR3 length: 16; J gene: TRBJ2-7; D gene: .; CDR3 DNA: TGCGCCAGCAGCCAGGGGGACACTAAAAGTAACTACGAGCAGTACTTC; CDR3 protein: CASSQGDTKSNYEQYF
V gene: TRBV5-4; clone size: .; CDR3 length: 17; J gene: TRBJ2-1; D gene: TRBD2; CDR3 DNA: TGTGCCAGCAGCTTGCCCCCGGGACTAGCGGGAGTCAATGAGCAGTTCTTC; CDR3 protein: CASSLPPGLAGVNEQFF
V gene: TRBV19; clone size: .; CDR3 length: 14; J gene: TRBJ2-1; D gene: TRBD2; CDR3 DNA: TGTGCCAGCCTCTCGAGCGGGAGCTGGGATGAGCAGTTCTTC; CDR3 protein: CASLSSGSWDEQFF
V gene: TRBV7-3; clone size: few; CDR3 length: 14; J gene: TRBJ2-1; D gene: .; CDR3 DNA: TGTGCCAGCAGCTTAATACCGGGTCTGGATGAGCAGTTCTTC; CDR3 protein: CASSLIPGLDEQFF
V gene: TRBV7-9; clone size: .; CDR3 length: 15; J gene: TRBJ1-6; D gene: TRBD1; CDR3 DNA: TGTGCCAGCACCGGACAGGGGGGCTATAATTCACCCCTCCACTTT; CDR3 protein: CASTGQGGYNSPLHF
V gene: TRBV15; clone size: .; CDR3 length: 15; J gene: TRBJ1-1; D gene: .; CDR3 DNA: TGTGCCACCACCCCAGAGCGGGGATTCAGCACTGAAGCTTTCTTT; CDR3 protein: CATTPERGFSTEAFF
V gene: TRBV6-5; clone size: few; CDR3 length: 15; J gene: TRBJ2-7; D gene: TRBD2; CDR3 DNA: TGTGCCAGCAGTCCGACTCTAGCGGGTGACTACGAGCAGTACTTC; CDR3 protein: CASSPTLAGDYEQYF
V gene: TRBV30; clone size: .; CDR3 length: 12; J gene: TRBJ2-1; D gene: .; CDR3 DNA: TGTGCCTGGAGTCATACAAACAATGAGCAGTTCTTC; CDR3 protein: CAWSHTNNEQFF
V gene: TRBV5-6; clone size: .; CDR3 length: 18; J gene: TRBJ2-7; D gene: TRBD2; CDR3 DNA: TGTGCCAGCAGCTTAGGCGGTCTCAGGGCGGGAGGGGCCTACGAGCAGTACTTC; CDR3 protein: CASSLGGLRAGGAYEQYF
V gene: TRBV12-2; clone size: .; CDR3 length: 16; J gene: TRBJ1-4; D gene: .; CDR3 DNA: TGTGCAAGTCGCTTGTGGACAGACTCAACTAATGAAAAACTGTTTTTT; CDR3 protein: CASRLWTDSTNEKLFF
V gene: TRBV5-4; clone size: .; CDR3 length: 18; J gene: TRBJ2-2; D gene: .; CDR3 DNA: TGTGCCAGCAGCTTGAAGAGCGGCGCCGGAGCTCGGACCGGGGAGCTGTTTTTT; CDR3 protein: CASSLKSGAGARTGELFF
V gene: TRBV7-9; clone size: .; CDR3 length: 15; J gene: TRBJ1-1; D gene: TRBD1; CDR3 DNA: TGTGCCAGCAGCTTAGGACAGGGAATGGACACTGAAGCTTTCTTT; CDR3 protein: CASSLGQGMDTEAFF
V gene: TRBV9; clone size: .; CDR3 length: 14; J gene: TRBJ1-2; D gene: .; CDR3 DNA: TGTGCCAGCAGCGTAGGGGGGGGTGACTATGGCTACACCTTC; CDR3 protein: CASSVGGGDYGYTF
V gene: TRBV25-1; clone size: .; CDR3 length: 14; J gene: TRBJ1-4; D gene: .; CDR3 DNA: TGTGCCACCCAGTTGGGGGGGCTTAATGAAAAACTGTTTTTT; CDR3 protein: CATQLGGLNEKLFF
V gene: TRBV7-6; clone size: .; CDR3 length: 16; J gene: TRBJ2-5; D gene: .; CDR3 DNA: TGTGCCAGCAGCTTAGGGGGGGTGGGGCTACAAGAGACCCAGTACTTC; CDR3 protein: CASSLGGVGLQETQYF
V gene: TRBV27; clone size: .; CDR3 length: 13; J gene: TRBJ2-7; D gene: .; CDR3 DNA: TGTGCCAGCAGTTTACACTACTCCTACGAGCAGTACTTC; CDR3 protein: CASSLHYSYEQYF
V gene: TRBV5-1; clone size: .; CDR3 length: 17; J gene: TRBJ2-3; D gene: TRBD1; CDR3 DNA: TGCGCCAGCAGTTCGGGACAGGGGGCAGGGTCAGCAGATACGCAGTATTTT; CDR3 protein: CASSSGQGAGSADTQYF
V gene: TRBV11-2; clone size: .; CDR3 length: 13; J gene: TRBJ2-7; D gene: .; CDR3 DNA: TGTGCCAGCAGCTTGTCGAGGGTCGGCGAGCAGTACTTC; CDR3 protein: CASSLSRVGEQYF
V gene: TRBV9; clone size: .; CDR3 length: 14; J gene: TRBJ1-6; D gene: .; CDR3 DNA: TGTGCCAGCAGCGTAGAGGTGGCAGGTTCACCCCTCCACTTT; CDR3 protein: CASSVEVAGSPLHF
V gene: TRBV4-1; clone size: once; CDR3 length: 14; J gene: TRBJ2-7; D gene: .; CDR3 DNA: TGCGCCAGCAGCCAAGGGACAGTGACCTACGAGCAGTACTTC; CDR3 protein: CASSQGTVTYEQYF
V gene: TRBV19; clone size: .; CDR3 length: 15; J gene: TRBJ2-7; D gene: .; CDR3 DNA: TGTGCCAGTAGTATTGGTCGACTCGACGCCTACGAGCAGTACTTC; CDR3 protein: CASSIGRLDAYEQYF
V gene: TRBV6-5; clone size: few; CDR3 length: 14; J gene: TRBJ2-7; D gene: TRBD2; CDR3 DNA: TGTGCCAGCAGTAAACTAGCGGGAGCAGAAGAGCAGTACTTC; CDR3 protein: CASSKLAGAEEQYF
V gene: TRBV30; clone size: .; CDR3 length: 15; J gene: TRBJ1-3; D gene: .; CDR3 DNA: TGTGCCTGGAGTCGACAGGCTACGGAAGGAAACACCATATATTTT; CDR3 protein: CAWSRQATEGNTIYF
V gene: TRBV19; clone size: .; CDR3 length: 13; J gene: TRBJ1-1; D gene: .; CDR3 DNA: TGTGCCAGTAGTTTCACTATGAACACTGAAGCTTTCTTT; CDR3 protein: CASSFTMNTEAFF
V gene: TRBV5-1; clone size: .; CDR3 length: 15; J gene: TRBJ1-1; D gene: .; CDR3 DNA: TGCGCCAGCAGCTTGTTGGGAGGGGCGAACACTGAAGCTTTCTTT; CDR3 protein: CASSLLGGANTEAFF
V gene: TRBV5-6; clone size: .; CDR3 length: 14; J gene: TRBJ2-7; D gene: .; CDR3 DNA: TGTGCCAGCAGCTTTATGACTGCCTCCTACGAGCAGTACTTC; CDR3 protein: CASSFMTASYEQYF
V gene: TRBV10-3; clone size: .; CDR3 length: 14; J gene: TRBJ1-1; D gene: .; CDR3 DNA: TGTGCCATCAGTGAGACAGGGCGGAGAACTGAAGCTTTCTTT; CDR3 protein: CAISETGRRTEAFF
V gene: TRBV27; clone size: .; CDR3 length: 14; J gene: TRBJ2-7; D gene: TRBD2; CDR3 DNA: TGTGCCAGCAGTATCCTAGCGGGAGAGGGCGAGCAGTACTTC; CDR3 protein: CASSILAGEGEQYF
V gene: TRBV7-9; clone size: .; CDR3 length: 15; J gene: TRBJ2-1; D gene: .; CDR3 DNA: TGTGCCAGCAGCTTAGCACAGGCAGAGTACAATGAGCAGTTCTTC; CDR3 protein: CASSLAQAEYNEQFF
V gene: TRBV30; clone size: .; CDR3 length: 12; J gene: TRBJ1-1; D gene: .; CDR3 DNA: TGTGCCTGTCGTACAGTGAACACTGAAGCTTTCTTT; CDR3 protein: CACRTVNTEAFF
V gene: TRBV30; clone size: .; CDR3 length: 16; J gene: TRBJ2-7; D gene: .; CDR3 DNA: TGTGCCTGGAGTAAGAGTTCCGTGACAGGTTTCAACGAGCAGTACTTC; CDR3 protein: CAWSKSSVTGFNEQYF
V gene: TRBV19; clone size: .; CDR3 length: 15; J gene: TRBJ1-5; D gene: .; CDR3 DNA: TGTGCCAGTAGTTCACGGAGTTATGGCAATCAGCCCCAGCATTTT; CDR3 protein: CASSSRSYGNQPQHF
V gene: TRBV30; clone size: once; CDR3 length: 15; J gene: TRBJ1-5; D gene: TRBD1; CDR3 DNA: TGTGCCTGCCGACCGACAGGGGGGGGCAATCAGCCCCAGCATTTT; CDR3 protein: CACRPTGGGNQPQHF
V gene: TRBV6-6; clone size: .; CDR3 length: 16; J gene: TRBJ2-7; D gene: TRBD2; CDR3 DNA: TGTGCCAGCAGTTACGGGACTAGCGGGAGATCCTACGAGCAGTACTTC; CDR3 protein: CASSYGTSGRSYEQYF
V gene: TRBV2; clone size: .; CDR3 length: 15; J gene: TRBJ2-3; D gene: TRBD2; CDR3 DNA: TGTGCCAGCAGTGACGGGAGGGCACACACAGATACGCAGTATTTT; CDR3 protein: CASSDGRAHTDTQYF
V gene: TRBV7-3; clone size: .; CDR3 length: 14; J gene: TRBJ1-1; D gene: TRBD1; CDR3 DNA: TGTGCCAGCAGCCTGAGGACAGGGACGGCTGAAGCTTTCTTT; CDR3 protein: CASSLRTGTAEAFF
V gene: TRBV29-1; clone size: .; CDR3 length: 16; J gene: TRBJ2-2; D gene: TRBD1; CDR3 DNA: TGCAGCGTTGATGGGACAGGGGAGTTTGGCACCGGGGAGCTGTTTTTT; CDR3 protein: CSVDGTGEFGTGELFF
V gene: TRBV28; clone size: .; CDR3 length: 10; J gene: TRBJ2-7; D gene: .; CDR3 DNA: TGTGCCAGCAGTGAGCGCGAGCAGTACTTC; CDR3 protein: CASSEREQYF
V gene: TRBV25-1; clone size: once; CDR3 length: 13; J gene: TRBJ2-7; D gene: .; CDR3 DNA: TGTGCCAGCAGTGAGACGGGATTAGGCGAGCAGTACTTC; CDR3 protein: CASSETGLGEQYF
V gene: TRBV5-4; clone size: .; CDR3 length: 15; J gene: TRBJ2-7; D gene: .; CDR3 DNA: TGTGCCAGCAGCTTGGGCAACCCCAGCTCCTACGAGCAGTACTTC; CDR3 protein: CASSLGNPSSYEQYF
V gene: TRBV4-3; clone size: .; CDR3 length: 15; J gene: TRBJ2-7; D gene: .; CDR3 DNA: TGCGCCAGCAGCCAAGTGCTGCAGGGCCTCCTCGAGCAGTACTTC; CDR3 protein: CASSQVLQGLLEQYF
V gene: TRBV11-2; clone size: .; CDR3 length: 15; J gene: TRBJ1-2; D gene: .; CDR3 DNA: TGTGCCAGCAGCTCGGGACTCTCAACGGGCGATGGCTACACCTTC; CDR3 protein: CASSSGLSTGDGYTF
V gene: TRBV19; clone size: .; CDR3 length: 12; J gene: TRBJ2-1; D gene: .; CDR3 DNA: TGTGCCAGTAGTATACTTAGCGGTGAGCAGTTCTTC; CDR3 protein: CASSILSGEQFF
V gene: TRBV7-2; clone size: once; CDR3 length: 18; J gene: TRBJ2-3; D gene: .; CDR3 DNA: TGTGCCAGCAGCCTGAAATTATCAGGAGGGCAATCGGCAGATACGCAGTATTTT; CDR3 protein: CASSLKLSGGQSADTQYF
V gene: TRBV30; clone size: .; CDR3 length: 13; J gene: TRBJ2-2; D gene: .; CDR3 DNA: TGTGCCTGGATGACTGGGAACACCGGGGAGCTGTTTTTT; CDR3 protein: CAWMTGNTGELFF